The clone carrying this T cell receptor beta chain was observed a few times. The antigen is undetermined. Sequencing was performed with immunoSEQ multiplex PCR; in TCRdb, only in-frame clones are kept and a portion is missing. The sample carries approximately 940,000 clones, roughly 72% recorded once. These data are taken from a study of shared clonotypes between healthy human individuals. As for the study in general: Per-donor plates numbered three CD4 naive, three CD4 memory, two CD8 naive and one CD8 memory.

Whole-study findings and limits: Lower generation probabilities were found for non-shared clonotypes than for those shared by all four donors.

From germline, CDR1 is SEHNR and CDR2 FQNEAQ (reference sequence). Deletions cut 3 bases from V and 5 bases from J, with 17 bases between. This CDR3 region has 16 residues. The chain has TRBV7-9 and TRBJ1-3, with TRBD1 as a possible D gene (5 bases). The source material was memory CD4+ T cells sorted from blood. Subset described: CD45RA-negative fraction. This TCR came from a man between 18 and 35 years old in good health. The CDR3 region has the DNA TGTGCCAGCAGCTTTTTCCCGCAGGGAAACAGAAACACCATATATTTT. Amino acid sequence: CASSFFPQGNRNTIYF.